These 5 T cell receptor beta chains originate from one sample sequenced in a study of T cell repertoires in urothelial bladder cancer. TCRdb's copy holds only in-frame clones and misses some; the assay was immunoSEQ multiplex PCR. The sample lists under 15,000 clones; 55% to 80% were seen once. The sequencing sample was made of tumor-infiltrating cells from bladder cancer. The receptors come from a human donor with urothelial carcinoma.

For the CDR3, the DNA is TGCGCCAGCAGCTGGCAGGGGGCTGGAAACACCATATATTTT. Translation gives CASSWQGAGNTIYF. The chain combines TRBV5-1 with TRBJ1-3; 7 bases are a match to TRBD1. In germline, CDR1 is SGHRS, CDR2 YFSETQ. The CDR3 contains 14 residues. V shed 3 bases, J shed 2 bases, and the junction held 2 bases outside the gene matches.

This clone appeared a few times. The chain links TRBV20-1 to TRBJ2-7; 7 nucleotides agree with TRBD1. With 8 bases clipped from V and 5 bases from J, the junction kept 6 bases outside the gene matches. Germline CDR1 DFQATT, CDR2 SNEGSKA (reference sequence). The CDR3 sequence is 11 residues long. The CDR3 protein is CSPQQGNEQYF. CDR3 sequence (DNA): TGCAGTCCCCAACAGGGGAACGAGCAGTACTTC.

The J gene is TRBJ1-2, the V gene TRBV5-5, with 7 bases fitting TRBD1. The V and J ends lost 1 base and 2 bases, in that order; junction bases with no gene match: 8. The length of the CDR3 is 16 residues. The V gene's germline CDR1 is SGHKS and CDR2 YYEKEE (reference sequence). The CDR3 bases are TGTGCCAGCAGCTTGACTGGCCGGGACAGCAACTATGGCTACACCTTC. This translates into CASSLTGRDSNYGYTF.

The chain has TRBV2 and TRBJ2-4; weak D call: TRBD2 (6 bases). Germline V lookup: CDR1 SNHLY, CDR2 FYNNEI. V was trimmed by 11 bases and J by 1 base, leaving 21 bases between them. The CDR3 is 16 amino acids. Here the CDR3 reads CAANRGIIGAKNIQYF. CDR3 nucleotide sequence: TGTGCCGCTAACCGGGGGATTATAGGGGCCAAAAACATTCAGTACTTC.

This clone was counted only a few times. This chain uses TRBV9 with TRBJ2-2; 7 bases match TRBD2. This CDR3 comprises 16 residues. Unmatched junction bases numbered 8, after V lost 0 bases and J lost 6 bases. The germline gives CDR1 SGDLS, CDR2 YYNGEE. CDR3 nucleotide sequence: TGTGCCAGCAGCGTAGGAGGGACCCGGGGGGCCGGGGAGCTGTTTTTT. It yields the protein CASSVGGTRGAGELFF.